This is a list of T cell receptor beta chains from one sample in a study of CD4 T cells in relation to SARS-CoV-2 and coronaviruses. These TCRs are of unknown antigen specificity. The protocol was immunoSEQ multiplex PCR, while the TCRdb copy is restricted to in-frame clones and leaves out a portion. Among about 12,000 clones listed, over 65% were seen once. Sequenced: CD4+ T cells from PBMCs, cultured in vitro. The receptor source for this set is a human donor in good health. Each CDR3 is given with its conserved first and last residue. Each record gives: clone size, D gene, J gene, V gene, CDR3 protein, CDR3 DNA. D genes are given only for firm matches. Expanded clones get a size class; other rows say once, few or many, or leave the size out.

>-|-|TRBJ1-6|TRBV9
CASSRGRDRGWNSPLHF
TGTGCCAGCAGCCGAGGGCGCGATCGGGGTTGGAATTCACCCCTCCACTTT
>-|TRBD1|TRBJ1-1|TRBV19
CASSIGGQGTEAFF
TGTGCCAGTAGTATAGGAGGACAGGGGACTGAAGCTTTCTTT
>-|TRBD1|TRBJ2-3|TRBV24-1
CATSDFGTGFTQYF
TGTGCCACCAGTGATTTTGGGACAGGGTTTACGCAGTATTTT
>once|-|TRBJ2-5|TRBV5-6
CASSLRGGAGEETQYF
TGTGCCAGCAGCTTGAGAGGGGGAGCAGGAGAAGAGACCCAGTACTTC
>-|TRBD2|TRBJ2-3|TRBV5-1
CASRMAGESTDTQYF
TGCGCCAGCCGTATGGCGGGGGAGAGCACAGATACGCAGTATTTT
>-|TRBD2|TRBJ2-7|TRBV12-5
CASGLRLATETYEQYF
TGTGCTAGTGGTTTGAGACTAGCTACGGAAACCTACGAGCAGTACTTC
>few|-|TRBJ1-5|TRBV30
CAWSRGHSNQPQHF
TGTGCCTGGAGTCGTGGTCATAGCAATCAGCCCCAGCATTTT
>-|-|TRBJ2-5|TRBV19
CVSRSGVAETQYF
TGTGTCAGTAGGTCAGGGGTCGCCGAGACCCAGTACTTC
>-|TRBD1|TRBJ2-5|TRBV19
CASSPLGQGGLETQYF
TGTGCCAGTAGTCCACTGGGACAGGGAGGGTTGGAGACCCAGTACTTC
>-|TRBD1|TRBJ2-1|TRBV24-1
CATSGGQGFYNEQFF
TGTGCCACCAGTGGAGGACAGGGTTTCTACAATGAGCAGTTCTTC
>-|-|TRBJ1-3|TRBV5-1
CASSPEGYSGNTIYF
TGCGCCAGCAGCCCAGAAGGGTACTCTGGAAACACCATATATTTT
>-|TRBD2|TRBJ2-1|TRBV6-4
CASSEGGTSGFQFF
TGTGCCAGCAGCGAGGGGGGGACTAGCGGGTTCCAGTTCTTC
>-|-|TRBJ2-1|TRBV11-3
CASSLDRPGGDEQFF
TGTGCCAGCAGCTTAGATCGGCCAGGGGGGGATGAGCAGTTCTTC
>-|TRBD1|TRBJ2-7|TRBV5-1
CASSLGGQNSYEQYF
TGCGCCAGCAGCTTGGGGGGACAGAACTCCTACGAGCAGTACTTC
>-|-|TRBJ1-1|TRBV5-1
CASSERWLVTEAFF
TGCGCCAGCAGCGAGCGGTGGTTGGTGACGGAAGCTTTCTTT
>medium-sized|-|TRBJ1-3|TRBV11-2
CASSSLLGTLSGNTIYF
TGTGCCAGCAGCTCTTTACTCGGGACACTCTCTGGAAACACCATATATTTT
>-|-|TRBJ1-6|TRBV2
CASSEERGYNSPLHF
TGTGCCAGCAGTGAGGAAAGGGGGTATAATTCACCCCTCCACTTT
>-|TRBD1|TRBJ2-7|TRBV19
CASSTGQGTYEQYF
TGTGCCAGTTCCACCGGACAGGGGACCTACGAGCAGTACTTC
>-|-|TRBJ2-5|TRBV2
CASSEGYRLDRQETQYF
TGTGCCAGCAGTGAAGGATATAGGCTCGATAGGCAAGAGACCCAGTACTTC
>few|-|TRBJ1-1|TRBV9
CASSVDQNTEAFF
TGTGCCAGCAGCGTAGATCAGAACACTGAAGCTTTCTTT
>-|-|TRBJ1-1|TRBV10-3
CAISASEWETEAFF
TGTGCCATCAGTGCGTCGGAGTGGGAGACTGAAGCTTTCTTT
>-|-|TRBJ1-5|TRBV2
CASSEGSGMNQPQHF
TGTGCCAGCAGTGAAGGGTCGGGTATGAATCAGCCCCAGCATTTT
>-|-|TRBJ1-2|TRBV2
CAAREGGAHHGYTF
TGTGCAGCTCGAGAGGGGGGGGCGCATCATGGCTACACCTTC
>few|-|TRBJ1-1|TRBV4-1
CASSQDLQGNGAEAFF
TGCGCCAGCAGCCAAGATCTCCAAGGAAATGGCGCTGAAGCTTTCTTT
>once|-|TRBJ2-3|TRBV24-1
CATSGGVPDTQYF
TGTGCCACCAGTGGGGGAGTTCCAGATACGCAGTATTTT
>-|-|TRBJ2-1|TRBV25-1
CASRGSESSDEQFF
TGTGCCAGCAGGGGATCCGAGTCTTCCGATGAGCAGTTCTTC